This TCR beta chain was sequenced for a study of regulatory T cells in long-lasting Graves disease. The overall study: Patients with new Graves' disease had used antithyroid drugs below 3 months. Overall study findings and caveats: Peripheral blood alone, not thyroid tissue, underwent study. Relative to new patients (under 1,000), persistent patients exhibited greater sharing of public clonotypes (about 2,700).

This clonotype was found many times. Its antigen is not known. The CDR3 is made up of 15 amino acids. CDR1 is MNHEY and CDR2 is SVGAGI in the germline V gene. The germline V and J ends were trimmed by 2 bases and 0 bases, with 9 bases remaining between them. Sample time point: newly diagnosed GD, antithyroid drugs for less than 3 months. After RNA was extracted from PBMCs, the TCR library was made from it. Building of the TCR beta libraries involved iRepertoire HTBI primers and Arm-PCR of CDR3 regions. A single record per CDR3 protein comes from TCRdb applying MiXCR to the multiplex PCR reads. This table has about 620,000 distinct CDR3 sequences, about 16% appearing once. Another study also made use of these data, one on T cells in Graves' hyperthyroidism and ophthalmopathy.

This material consisted of peripheral blood mononuclear cells (PBMCs), taken at new diagnosis, from a patient treated with antithyroid drugs. The gene calls are TRBV6-5 and TRBJ2-3; D possibly corresponds to TRBD2 (5 bases). This receptor was taken from a woman younger than 45 with Graves disease. CDR3 coding DNA: TGTGCCAGCAGTTACGAGGGTGTTAGCACAGATACGCAGTATTTT. Its translation is CASSYEGVSTDTQYF.